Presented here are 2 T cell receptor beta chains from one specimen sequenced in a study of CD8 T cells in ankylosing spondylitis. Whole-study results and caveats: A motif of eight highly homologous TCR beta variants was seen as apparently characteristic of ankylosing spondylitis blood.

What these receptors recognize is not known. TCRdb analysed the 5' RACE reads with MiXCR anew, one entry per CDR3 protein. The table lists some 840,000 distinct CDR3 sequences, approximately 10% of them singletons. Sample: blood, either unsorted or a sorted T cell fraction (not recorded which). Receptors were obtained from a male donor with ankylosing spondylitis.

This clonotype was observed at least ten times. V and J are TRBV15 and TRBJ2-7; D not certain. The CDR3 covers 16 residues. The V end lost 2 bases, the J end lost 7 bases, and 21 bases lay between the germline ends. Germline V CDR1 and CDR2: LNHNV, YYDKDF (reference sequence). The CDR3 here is CATSRPTQGASWEQYF. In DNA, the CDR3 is TGTGCCACCAGCAGACCAACCCAAGGCGCCTCCTGGGAGCAGTACTTC.

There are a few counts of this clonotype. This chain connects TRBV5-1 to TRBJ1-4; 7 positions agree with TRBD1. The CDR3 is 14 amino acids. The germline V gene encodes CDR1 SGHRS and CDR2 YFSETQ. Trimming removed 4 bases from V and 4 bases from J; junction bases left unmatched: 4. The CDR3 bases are TGCGCCAGCAGCCCGGGACAGTATAATGAAAAACTGTTTTTT. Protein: CASSPGQYNEKLFF.